This is a list of T cell receptor beta chains from one sample in a study of blood T cell repertoires in COVID-19. Here immunoSEQ multiplex PCR was the method, and the copy in TCRdb shows in-frame clones only, minus some. This sample carries about 280,000 clones, 88% of them seen once, and the ten largest clones take about 1%. Sequences were obtained from PBMCs or T cells enriched from blood (not recorded which). Source of these receptors: a woman younger than 45 who had recovered from COVID-19. Both conserved end residues are trimmed from each CDR3.

TRBV27	TRBJ1-5	ASSDSSGGQPQH
TRBV6-2/TRBV6-3	TRBJ1-1	ASSIRRGGNTEAF
TRBV24-1	TRBJ1-5	ATSETGGGNQPQH
TRBV11-3	TRBJ2-5	ASSLDRREAETQY
TRBV7-6	TRBJ2-3	ASSKDPSGGEFTDTQY
TRBV18	TRBJ2-7	ASSPNKNYEQY
TRBV4-2	TRBJ2-2	ASSVTGGNTGELF
TRBV19	TRBJ1-2	ASSPPGLPNYGYT
TRBV9	TRBJ1-1	ASSVDRANTEAF
TRBV27	TRBJ1-4	ASRPRDRAYNEKLF
TRBV9	TRBJ1-2	ASSETEARGYT
TRBV19	TRBJ1-1	ASSIVRGNTEAF
TRBV19	TRBJ1-5	ASSIVSGGRVRQPQH
TRBV18	TRBJ2-1	ASSVSSSYNEQF
TRBV27	TRBJ1-5	ASSLSQGPNQPQH
TRBV10-1	TRBJ1-5	ASSGSLAKGWPQH
TRBV11-3	TRBJ1-2	ASSLFTAGINYGYT
TRBV28	TRBJ1-4	ASSLIDHAATNEKLF
TRBV27	TRBJ2-5	ASSPQRSWQTQY
TRBV9	TRBJ1-1	ASSEGNGHNTEAF
TRBV27	TRBJ1-4	ASSSVTTNEKLF
TRBV3-1/TRBV3-2	TRBJ2-7	ASSHGLSYEQY
TRBV28	TRBJ1-2	ASTKIQGDTNYGYT
TRBV19	TRBJ1-2	ASRRQGTYGYT
TRBV6-5	TRBJ1-2	ASSYSGRAGYT
TRBV28	TRBJ2-7	ASSSLALQGGYEQY
TRBV9	TRBJ1-1	ASSVGPGQGGTEAF